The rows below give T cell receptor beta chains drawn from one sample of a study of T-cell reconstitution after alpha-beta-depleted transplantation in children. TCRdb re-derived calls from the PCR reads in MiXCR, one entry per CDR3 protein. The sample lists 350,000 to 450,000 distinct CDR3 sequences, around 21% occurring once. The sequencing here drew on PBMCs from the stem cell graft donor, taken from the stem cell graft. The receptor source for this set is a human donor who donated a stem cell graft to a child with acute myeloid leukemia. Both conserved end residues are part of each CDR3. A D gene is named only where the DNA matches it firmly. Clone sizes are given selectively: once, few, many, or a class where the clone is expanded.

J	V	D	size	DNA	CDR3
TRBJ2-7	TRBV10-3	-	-	TGTGCCATCAGTGAGTCGATCGGCTTACCCGACTCCTACGAGCAGTACTTC	CAISESIGLPDSYEQYF
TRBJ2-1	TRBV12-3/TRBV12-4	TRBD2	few	TGTGCCAGCAGTTTCGTGGTAGCGGGGAAGAATGAGCAGTTCTTC	CASSFVVAGKNEQFF
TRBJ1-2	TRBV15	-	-	TGTGCCACCAGCAGAGCGGCCAGGGAGGCCGGCTACACCTTC	CATSRAAREAGYTF
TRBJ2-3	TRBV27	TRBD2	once	TGTGCCAGCAGTTTAGGTCCTAGCGGGATATTTCAGTATTTT	CASSLGPSGIFQYF
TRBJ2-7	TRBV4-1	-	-	TGCGCCAGCAGCCCCTCGCCTCTTAGCAGACCTTACGAGCAGTACTTC	CASSPSPLSRPYEQYF
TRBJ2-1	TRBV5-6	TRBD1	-	TGTGCCAGCGCTGAAGGGACAGGGAGATACAATGAGCAGTTCTTC	CASAEGTGRYNEQFF
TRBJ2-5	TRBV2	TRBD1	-	TGTGCCAGCAGCCTCCTACGACAGGGGCCAGGACAAGAGACCCAGTACTTC	CASSLLRQGPGQETQYF
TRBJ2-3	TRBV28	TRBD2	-	TGTGCCAGCAGAATCTCAGCGGGAGCTCCCACAGATACGCAGTATTTT	CASRISAGAPTDTQYF
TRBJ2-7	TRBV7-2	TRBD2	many	TGTGCCAGCAGCCTAATTGGAGCGGGAGCTACCTACGAGCAGTACTTC	CASSLIGAGATYEQYF
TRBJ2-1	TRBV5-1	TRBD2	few	TGCGCCAGCACTGCTACTAGCGGGGCCAATGAGCAGTTCTTC	CASTATSGANEQFF
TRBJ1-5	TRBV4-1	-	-	TGCGCCAGCAGCCAGGACGACAGGCCTGAGCAGCCCCAGCATTTT	CASSQDDRPEQPQHF
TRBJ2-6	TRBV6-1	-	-	TGTGCCAGCAGTGAAAGGGGGGGGAGCTCTGGGGCCAACGTCCTGACTTTC	CASSERGGSSGANVLTF
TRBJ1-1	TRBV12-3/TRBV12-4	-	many	TGTGCCAGCAGTTTAAACCGGAAGATTGAAGCTTTCTTT	CASSLNRKIEAFF
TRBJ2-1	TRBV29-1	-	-	TGCAGCGTGACGAGGATCGATGAGCAGTTCTTC	CSVTRIDEQFF
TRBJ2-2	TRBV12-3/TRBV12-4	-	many	TGTGCCAGCAGTTTCCGGGACCGCGGGGAGCTGTTTTTT	CASSFRDRGELFF
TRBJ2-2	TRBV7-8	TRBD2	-	TGTGCCAGCAGCCCCACGGGGGGGCGTGGCGGGGAGCTGTTTTTT	CASSPTGGRGGELFF
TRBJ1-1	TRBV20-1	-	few	TGCAGTGCCTCCCCCGGGATTGGCAGACTCTTT	CSASPGIGRLF
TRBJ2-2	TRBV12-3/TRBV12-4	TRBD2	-	TGTGCCAGCAGTTTCGAGCGGGAGGGCCTCGGCGGGGAGCTGTTTTTT	CASSFEREGLGGELFF
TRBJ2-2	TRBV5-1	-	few	TGCGCCAGCAGCCTCCCAGGGATGGACACCGGGGAGCTGTTTTTT	CASSLPGMDTGELFF
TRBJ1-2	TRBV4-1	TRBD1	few	TGCGCCAGCAGCCAAGGACGGAGGACAGGGGAGAACTATGGCTACACCTTC	CASSQGRRTGENYGYTF
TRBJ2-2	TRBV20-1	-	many	TGCAGTGCTAGCCCCAGGATATGGAACACCGGGGAGCTGTTTTTT	CSASPRIWNTGELFF
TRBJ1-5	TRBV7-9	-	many	TGTGCCAGCAGCCCGGAAAATCAGCCCCAGCATTTT	CASSPENQPQHF
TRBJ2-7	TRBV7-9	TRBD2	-	TGTGCCAGCAGCGCTCCGGGAAGCGGGAGCTCCTACGAGCAGTACTTC	CASSAPGSGSSYEQYF
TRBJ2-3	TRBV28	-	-	TGTGCCAGCAGTTTAATTAGCGCCGAAAGCACAGATACGCAGTATTTT	CASSLISAESTDTQYF
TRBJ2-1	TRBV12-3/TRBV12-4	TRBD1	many	TGTGCCAGCAGTGCATGGTATACAGGGGTGGGTGAGCAGTTCTTC	CASSAWYTGVGEQFF
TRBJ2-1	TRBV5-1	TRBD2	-	TGCGCCAGCAGCTCCGCCAACCCCCTGACTAGCGGGCCGTACAATGAGCAGTTCTTC	CASSSANPLTSGPYNEQFF
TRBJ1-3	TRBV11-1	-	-	TGTGCCAGCAGCTCGCTCGGGGTCGGTTGGAACACCATATATTTT	CASSSLGVGWNTIYF
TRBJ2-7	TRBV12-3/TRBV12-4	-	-	TGTGCCAGCAGTTTTCGTCGGGGACTTCAATACGAGCAGTACTTC	CASSFRRGLQYEQYF
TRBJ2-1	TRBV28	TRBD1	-	TGTGCCAGCAACCAGGGGGACCTATTTGAGCAGTTCTTC	CASNQGDLFEQFF
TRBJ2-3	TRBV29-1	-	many	TGCAGCGTTGACCAGGGCACAGATACGCAGTATTTT	CSVDQGTDTQYF
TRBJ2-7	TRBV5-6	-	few	TGTGCCAGCAGCTTGGTTGAAGGGGCGAAGAACGAGCAGTACTTC	CASSLVEGAKNEQYF
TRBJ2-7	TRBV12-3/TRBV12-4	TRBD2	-	TGTGCCAGCAGCCTCGGACTAGCGGGAGGGATAACCGGGGAGCAGTACTTC	CASSLGLAGGITGEQYF
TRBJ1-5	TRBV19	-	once	TGTGCCAGTAGTGTTGGGCCGCAGCCCCAGCATTTT	CASSVGPQPQHF
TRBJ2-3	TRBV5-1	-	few	TGCGCCAGCAGCTTGCCCCAAGAGAGATTTAGCACAGATACGCAGTATTTT	CASSLPQERFSTDTQYF
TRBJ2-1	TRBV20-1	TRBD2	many	TGCAGTGCTCCGCCGGGAGGGCGGAATGAGCAGTTCTTC	CSAPPGGRNEQFF
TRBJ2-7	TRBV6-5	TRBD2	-	TGTGCCAGCAGTTACTCCCCGGCGGGAGGCGGGGAGCAGTACTTC	CASSYSPAGGGEQYF
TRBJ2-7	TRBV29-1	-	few	TGCAGCGTCGCGAGCGGCGTCTACGAGCAGTACTTC	CSVASGVYEQYF
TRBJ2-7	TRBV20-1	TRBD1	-	TGCAGTGCTACCGACAGGGTGCCCTACGAGCAGTACTTC	CSATDRVPYEQYF
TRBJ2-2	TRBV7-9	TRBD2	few	TGTGCCAGCAGCTTGGGACTAGCGGGACCGACCGGGGAGCTGTTTTTT	CASSLGLAGPTGELFF
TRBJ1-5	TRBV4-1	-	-	TGCGCCAGCAGCCAAGTAATAACGGGCTCGGGCAATCAGCCCCAGCATTTT	CASSQVITGSGNQPQHF
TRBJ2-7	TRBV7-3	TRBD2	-	TGTGCCAGCAGTTGCGACCGGGACTACCGCACCAACGAGCAGTACTTC	CASSCDRDYRTNEQYF
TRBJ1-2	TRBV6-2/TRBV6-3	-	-	TGTGCCAGCAGGGACAGAGGAAACTATGGCTACACCTTC	CASRDRGNYGYTF
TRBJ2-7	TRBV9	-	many	TGTGCCAGCAGCGTAGGGGGCGACGAGCAGTACTTC	CASSVGGDEQYF
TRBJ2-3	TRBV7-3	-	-	TGTGCCAGCAGCTTAGCGGGACTGCCCTCAGATACGCAGTATTTT	CASSLAGLPSDTQYF
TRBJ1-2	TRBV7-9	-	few	TGTGCCAGCACCGCTGGGGAATATGGCTACACCTTC	CASTAGEYGYTF
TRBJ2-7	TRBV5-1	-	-	TGCGCCAGCAGTTGGGGGATAAGCTCCTACGAGCAGTACTTC	CASSWGISSYEQYF
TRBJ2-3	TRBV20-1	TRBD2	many	TGCAGTGCTAGCTCCCGGACTAGCTGGGCAGATACGCAGTATTTT	CSASSRTSWADTQYF
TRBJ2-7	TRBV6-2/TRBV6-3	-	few	TGTGCCAGCTGCAGGCCGAAATGGGAGCAGTACTTC	CASCRPKWEQYF
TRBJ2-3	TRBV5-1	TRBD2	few	TGCGCCAGCAGCTTGGCCGTCGGGCGGGAGTGGGATACGCAGTATTTT	CASSLAVGREWDTQYF
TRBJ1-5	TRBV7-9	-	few	TGTGCCAGCAGCCTCGACGGGGGGACCAACAATCAGCCCCAGCATTTT	CASSLDGGTNNQPQHF
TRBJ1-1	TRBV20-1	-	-	TGCAGTGCCCCCAGGCAAGCAGGGAACACTGAAGCTTTCTTT	CSAPRQAGNTEAFF
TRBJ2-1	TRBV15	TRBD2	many	TGTGCCACCAGCGGGGGACTAGCGGGAGGCGAGCAGTTCTTC	CATSGGLAGGEQFF